This passage covers 9 T cell receptor beta chains from one sample sequenced in a study of T cell repertoires in cytomegalovirus infection. TCRdb re-analysed the reads in MiXCR, keeping a single row per CDR3 protein. The table records 290,000 or so distinct CDR3 sequences, approximately 8.9% of them present only once. The specimen sequenced was PBMCs. The receptors come from a human donor in good health (CMV status not recorded). Some clones in this sample may be carry-over from other donors' samples.

The rearrangement joins TRBV2 to TRBJ2-1; no clear D. This CDR3 spans 10 amino acids. V gave up 10 bases and J gave up 9 bases, with 10 bases separating them. Germline V lookup: CDR1 SNHLY, CDR2 FYNNEI. The CDR3 nucleotides are TGTGCCATCAAGGAACTTGAGCAGTTCTTC. Its protein is CAIKELEQFF. The full variable domain, in which reference TRBV2 and TRBJ2-1 provide the parts outside the CDR3, is EPEVTQTPSHQVTQMGQEVILRCVPISNHLYFYWYRQILGQKVEFLVSFYNNEISEKSEIFDDQFSVERPDGSNFTLKIRSTKLEDSAMYFCAIKELEQFFGPGTRLTVL.

There are many counts of this clonotype. Here the CDR3 reads CASSEAGPYNEQFF. CDR3 DNA sequence: TGTGCCAGCAGCGAAGCGGGGCCCTACAATGAGCAGTTCTTC. This rearrangement joins TRBV9 to TRBJ2-1; 7 nucleotides align to TRBD2. CDR1 is SGDLS and CDR2 is YYNGEE in the germline V gene. This CDR3 spans 14 amino acids. The ends lost 3 bases at V and 2 bases at J; junction bases unmatched: 2.

This clonotype was observed at least ten times. The chain carries TRBV28 and TRBJ1-6; TRBD1 might be the D (6 bases). The CDR3 consists of 15 residues. Looked up from germline, CDR1 is MDHEN and CDR2 is SYDVKM. Trimming stripped 2 bases from V and 8 bases from J, with 13 bases between. CDR3 sequence reads: CASSLEQGPDSPLHF. CDR3 coding DNA: TGTGCCAGCAGTTTAGAACAGGGACCGGATTCACCCCTCCACTTT. Combining the CDR3 with reference TRBV28 and TRBJ1-6 gives the whole variable domain DVKVTQSSRYLVKRTGEKVFLECVQDMDHENMFWYRQDPGLGLRLIYFSYDVKMKEKGDIPEGYSVSREKKERFSLILESASTNQTSMYLCASSLEQGPDSPLHFGNGTRLTVT.

This clonotype was recorded at least ten times. This chain joins TRBV5-5 and TRBJ2-3, with D unresolved. Trimming took 0 bases from V and 1 from J, leaving 12 bases between them. The CDR3 sequence is 16 residues long. Germline assignment: CDR1 SGHKS and CDR2 YYEKEE (reference sequence). The CDR3 is CASSLERGRGTDTQYF. The CDR3 region has the DNA TGTGCCAGCAGCTTGGAACGAGGCCGGGGCACAGATACGCAGTATTTT.

This clonotype occurred many times. The CDR3 sequence: CASKRKSASYEQYV. In nucleotides, the CDR3 is TGTGCCAGCAAAAGAAAGTCCGCCTCCTACGAGCAGTACGTC. This rearrangement joins TRBV6-1 to TRBJ2-7; no clear D. The CDR3 is made up of 14 amino acids. Germline loops: CDR1 MNHNS, CDR2 SASEGT. V dropped 7 bases and J dropped 0 bases, with 13 bases sitting between them.

This clonotype has ten or more counts. This chain joins TRBV7-2 and TRBJ1-1, with D possibly being TRBD1 (6 bases). V dropped 5 bases and J dropped 0 bases, with 13 bases sitting between them. Germline CDR1 and CDR2: SGHTA and FQGNSA. The CDR3 sequence is 15 residues long. The chain's CDR3 is CASSPRQALNTEAFF. CDR3 DNA: TGTGCCAGCAGCCCGCGACAGGCATTGAACACTGAAGCTTTCTTT. The full variable domain, its missing parts supplied by reference TRBV7-2 and TRBJ1-1, is GAGVSQSPSNKVTEKGKDVELRCDPISGHTALYWYRQSLGQGLEFLIYFQGNSAPDKSGLPSDRFSAERTGGSVSTLTIQRTQQEDSAVYLCASSPRQALNTEAFFGQGTRLTVV.

This chain joins TRBV28 and TRBJ1-1; 7 nucleotides line up with TRBD1. Germline lookup yields CDR1 MDHEN and CDR2 SYDVKM. After removal of 6 bases from V and 5 bases from J, the junction contained 9 bases not matched to a gene. The CDR3 has 14 amino acids. CDR3 sequence: CASRSGQPSTEAFF. DNA for the CDR3: TGTGCCAGCAGGTCGGGACAGCCGTCGACTGAAGCTTTCTTT.

This clonotype was picked up many times. CDR3 DNA sequence: TGCAGTGCTAGAGAACGGGGGACCTACAATGAGCAGTTCTTC. This codes for CSARERGTYNEQFF. The chain has TRBV20-1 and TRBJ2-1, with D tentatively TRBD2 (6 bases). CDR3 size: 14 residues. Trimming stripped 0 bases from V and 2 bases from J, with 8 bases between. CDR1 DFQATT and CDR2 SNEGSKA come from the germline V gene (reference sequence).

In this sample, this clonotype turned up many times. This chain connects TRBV5-6 to TRBJ2-1; TRBD2 agrees at 11 bases. The length of the CDR3 is 15 residues. Trimming cost V 2 bases and J 5 bases; bases outside gene matches: 3. Per the germline V gene, CDR1 is SGHDT and CDR2 is YYEEEE. CDR3 amino acids: CASSFGTSGHNEQFF. CDR3 nucleotide sequence: TGTGCCAGCAGCTTCGGGACTAGCGGACACAATGAGCAGTTCTTC.